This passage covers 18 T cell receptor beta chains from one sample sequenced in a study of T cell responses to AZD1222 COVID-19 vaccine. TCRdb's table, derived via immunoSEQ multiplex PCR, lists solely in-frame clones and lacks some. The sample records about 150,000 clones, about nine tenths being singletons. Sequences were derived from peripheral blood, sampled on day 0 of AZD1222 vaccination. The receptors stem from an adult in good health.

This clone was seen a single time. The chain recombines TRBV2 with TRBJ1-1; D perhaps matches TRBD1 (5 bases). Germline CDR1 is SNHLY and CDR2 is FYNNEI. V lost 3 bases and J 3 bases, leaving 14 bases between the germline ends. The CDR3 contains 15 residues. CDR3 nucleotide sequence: TGTGCCAGCAGTGATTCAGGGCCTTGGGACACTGAAGCTTTCTTT. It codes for CASSDSGPWDTEAFF.

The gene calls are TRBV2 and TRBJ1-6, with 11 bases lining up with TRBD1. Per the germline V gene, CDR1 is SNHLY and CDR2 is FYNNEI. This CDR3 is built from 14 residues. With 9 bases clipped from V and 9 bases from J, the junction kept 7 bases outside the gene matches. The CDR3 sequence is CASRPDRGPSPLHF. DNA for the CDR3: TGTGCCAGTAGACCGGACAGGGGGCCTTCACCCCTCCACTTT. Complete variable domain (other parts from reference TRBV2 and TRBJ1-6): EPEVTQTPSHQVTQMGQEVILRCVPISNHLYFYWYRQILGQKVEFLVSFYNNEISEKSEIFDDQFSVERPDGSNFTLKIRSTKLEDSAMYFCASRPDRGPSPLHFGNGTRLTVT.

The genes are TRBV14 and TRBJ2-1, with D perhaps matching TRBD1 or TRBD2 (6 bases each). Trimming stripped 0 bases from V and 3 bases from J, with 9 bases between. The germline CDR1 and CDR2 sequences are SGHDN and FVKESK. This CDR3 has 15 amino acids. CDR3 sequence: CASSQERGDYNEQFF. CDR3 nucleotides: TGTGCCAGCAGCCAAGAAAGGGGGGACTACAATGAGCAGTTCTTC.

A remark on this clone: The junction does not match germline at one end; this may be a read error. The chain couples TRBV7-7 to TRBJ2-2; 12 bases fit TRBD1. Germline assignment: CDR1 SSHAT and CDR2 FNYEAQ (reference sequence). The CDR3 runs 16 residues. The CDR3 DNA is TGTGCTAGCAGCGCCTCCGGGACAGGGGGCGGCGGGGAGCTGTTTTTT. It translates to CASSASGTGGGGELFF.

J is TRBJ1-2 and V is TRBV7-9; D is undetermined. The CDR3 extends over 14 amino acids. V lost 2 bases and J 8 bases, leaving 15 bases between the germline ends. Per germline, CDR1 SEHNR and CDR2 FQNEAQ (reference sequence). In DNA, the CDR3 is TGTGCCAGCAGCTTAACCGGGCCCCGGGAGGGCTACACCTTC. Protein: CASSLTGPREGYTF.

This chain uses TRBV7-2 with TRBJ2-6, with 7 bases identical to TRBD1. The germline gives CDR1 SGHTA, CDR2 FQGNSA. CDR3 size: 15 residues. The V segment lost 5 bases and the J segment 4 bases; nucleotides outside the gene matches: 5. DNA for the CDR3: TGTGCCAGCAGCGACAGGGTCACCGGGGCCAACGTCCTGACTTTC. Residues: CASSDRVTGANVLTF.

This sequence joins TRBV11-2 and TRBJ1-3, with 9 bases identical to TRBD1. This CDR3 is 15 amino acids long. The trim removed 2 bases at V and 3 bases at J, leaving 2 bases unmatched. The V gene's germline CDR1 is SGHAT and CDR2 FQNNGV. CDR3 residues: CASSLQGQGGNTIYF. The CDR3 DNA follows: TGTGCCAGCAGCTTACAGGGACAGGGTGGAAACACCATATATTTT.

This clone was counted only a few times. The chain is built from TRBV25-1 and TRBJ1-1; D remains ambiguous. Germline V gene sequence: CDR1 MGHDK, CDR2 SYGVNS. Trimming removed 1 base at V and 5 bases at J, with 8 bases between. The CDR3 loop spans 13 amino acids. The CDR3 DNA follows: TGTGCCAGCAGTGAATCCTGGGAGACTGAAGCTTTCTTT. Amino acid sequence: CASSESWETEAFF.

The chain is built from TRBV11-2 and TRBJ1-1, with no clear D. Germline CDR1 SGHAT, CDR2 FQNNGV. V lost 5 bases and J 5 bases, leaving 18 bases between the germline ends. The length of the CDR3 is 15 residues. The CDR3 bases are TGTGCCAGCAGCCGGCCAGGAGGGTTAGGAACTGAAGCTTTCTTT. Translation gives CASSRPGGLGTEAFF.

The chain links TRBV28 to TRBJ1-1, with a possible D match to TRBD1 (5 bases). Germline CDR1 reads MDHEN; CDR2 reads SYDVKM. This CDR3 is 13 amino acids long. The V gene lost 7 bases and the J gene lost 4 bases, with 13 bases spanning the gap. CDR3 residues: CASKQSGGTEAFF. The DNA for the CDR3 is TGTGCCAGCAAACAATCGGGGGGCACTGAAGCTTTCTTT.

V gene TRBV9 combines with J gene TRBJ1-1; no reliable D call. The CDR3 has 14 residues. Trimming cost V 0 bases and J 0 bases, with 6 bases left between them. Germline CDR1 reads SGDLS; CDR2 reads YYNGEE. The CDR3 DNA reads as TGTGCCAGCAGCGTAGTTTCAATGAACACTGAAGCTTTCTTT. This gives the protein CASSVVSMNTEAFF.

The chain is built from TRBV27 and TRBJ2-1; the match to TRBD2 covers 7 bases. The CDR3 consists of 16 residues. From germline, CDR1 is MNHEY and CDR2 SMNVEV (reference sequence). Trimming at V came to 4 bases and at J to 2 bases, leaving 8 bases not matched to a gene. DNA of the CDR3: TGTGCCAGCAGTTATGATAGGGCGGGAGCCTACAATGAGCAGTTCTTC. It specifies CASSYDRAGAYNEQFF.

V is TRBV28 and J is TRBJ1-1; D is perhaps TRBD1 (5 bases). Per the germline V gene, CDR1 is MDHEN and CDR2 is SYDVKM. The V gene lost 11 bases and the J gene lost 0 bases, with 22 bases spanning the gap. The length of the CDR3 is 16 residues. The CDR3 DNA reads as TGTGCCGCACTAACAGGTACCAAACTCATGAACACTGAAGCTTTCTTT. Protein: CAALTGTKLMNTEAFF.

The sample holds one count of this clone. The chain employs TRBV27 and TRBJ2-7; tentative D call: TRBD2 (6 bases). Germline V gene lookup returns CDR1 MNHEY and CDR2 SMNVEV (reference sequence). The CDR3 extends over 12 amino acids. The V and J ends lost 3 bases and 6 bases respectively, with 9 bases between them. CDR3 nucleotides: TGTGCCAGCAGTTTCCGACTAGGCGAGCAGTACTTC. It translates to CASSFRLGEQYF.

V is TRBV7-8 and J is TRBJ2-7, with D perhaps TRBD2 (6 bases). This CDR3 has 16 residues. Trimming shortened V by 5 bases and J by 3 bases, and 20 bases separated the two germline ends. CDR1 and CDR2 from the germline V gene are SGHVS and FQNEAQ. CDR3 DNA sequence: TGTGCCAGCAGCCTTCGGACAACCGGGACTCACTACGAGCAGTACTTC. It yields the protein CASSLRTTGTHYEQYF.

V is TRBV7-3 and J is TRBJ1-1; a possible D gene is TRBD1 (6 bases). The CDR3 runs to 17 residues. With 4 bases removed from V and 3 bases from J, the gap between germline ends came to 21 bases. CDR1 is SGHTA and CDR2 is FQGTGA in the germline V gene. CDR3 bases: TGTGCCAGCAGCTCCCTTGGGGGCCCCGGTTTGGACACTGAAGCTTTCTTT. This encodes CASSSLGGPGLDTEAFF.

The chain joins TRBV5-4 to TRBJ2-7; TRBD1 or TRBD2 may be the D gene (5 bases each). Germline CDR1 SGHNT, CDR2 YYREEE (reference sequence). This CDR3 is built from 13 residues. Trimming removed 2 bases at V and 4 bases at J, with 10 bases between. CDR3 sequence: CASSFDGAYEQYF. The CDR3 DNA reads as TGTGCCAGCAGCTTTGACGGGGCTTACGAGCAGTACTTC.

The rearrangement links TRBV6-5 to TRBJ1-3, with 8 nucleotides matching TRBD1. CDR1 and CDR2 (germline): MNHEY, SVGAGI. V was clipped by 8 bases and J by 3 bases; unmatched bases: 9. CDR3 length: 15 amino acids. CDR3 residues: CASGERTGGGNTIYF. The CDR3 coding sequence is TGTGCCAGCGGAGAACGTACAGGGGGTGGAAACACCATATATTTT.